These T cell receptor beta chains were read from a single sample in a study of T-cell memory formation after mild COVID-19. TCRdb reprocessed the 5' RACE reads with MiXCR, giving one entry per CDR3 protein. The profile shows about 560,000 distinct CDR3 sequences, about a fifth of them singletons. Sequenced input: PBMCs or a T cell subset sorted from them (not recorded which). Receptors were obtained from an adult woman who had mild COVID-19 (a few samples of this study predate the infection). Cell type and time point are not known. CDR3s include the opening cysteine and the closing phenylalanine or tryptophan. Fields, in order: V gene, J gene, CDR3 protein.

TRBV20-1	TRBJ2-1	CSARVMAGDPSYNEQFF
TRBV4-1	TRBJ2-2	CASSQAGAGELFF
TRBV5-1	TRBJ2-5	CASSLVSGGETQYF
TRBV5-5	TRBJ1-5	CASSPRGRVDNQPQHF
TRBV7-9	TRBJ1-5	CASSLVGRNQPQHF
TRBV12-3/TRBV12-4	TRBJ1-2	CASSPRGGVPYGYTF
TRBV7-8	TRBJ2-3	CASSLVGPRGTDTQYF
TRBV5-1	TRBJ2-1	CASSQMGGLDNEQFF
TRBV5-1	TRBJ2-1	CASSPEGGRINEQFF
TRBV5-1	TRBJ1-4	CASSLTGPMNEKLFF
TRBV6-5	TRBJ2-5	CASSWSRGQETQYF
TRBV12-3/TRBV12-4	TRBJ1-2	CASSPRRGSGYGYTF
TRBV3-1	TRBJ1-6	CASTGGVFAGVGSPLHF
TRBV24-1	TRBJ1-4	CATSAGAVGANEKLFF
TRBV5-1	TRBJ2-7	CASSLAGGWADEQYF
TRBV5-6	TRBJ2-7	CASSRGPDRDIYEQYF
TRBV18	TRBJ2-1	CASSQLGSYNEQFF
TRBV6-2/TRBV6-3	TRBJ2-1	CASSSKGLYNEQFF
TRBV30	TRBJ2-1	CAGRVYNEQFF
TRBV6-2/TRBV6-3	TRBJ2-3	CASSLLLGADTQYF
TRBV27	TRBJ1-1	CASSPGGHPNTEAFF
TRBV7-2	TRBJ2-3	CASSRYADTQYF
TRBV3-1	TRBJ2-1	CASSLETSGSFVGSYNEQFF
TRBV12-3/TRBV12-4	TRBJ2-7	CASTQEVGYEQYF
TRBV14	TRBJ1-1	CASSPGILPEAFF
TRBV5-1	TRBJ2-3	CASSLAGNSGDTQYF
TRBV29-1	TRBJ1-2	CSATGTSNYGYTF
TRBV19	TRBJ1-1	CASTLGQTTEAFF
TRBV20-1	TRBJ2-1	CSADSNNEQFF
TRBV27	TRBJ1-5	CASSSEGQSNQPQHF
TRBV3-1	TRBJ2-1	CASSQELRTSSYEQFF
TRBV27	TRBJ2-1	CASSPLTSGAADEQFF
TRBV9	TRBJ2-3	CASSLSPGLAKDTQYF
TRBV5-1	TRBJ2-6	CASSLDRLNSGANVLTF
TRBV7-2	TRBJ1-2	CASSSLFFRSDRGDGYTF
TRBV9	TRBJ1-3	CASSVATETAGNTIYF
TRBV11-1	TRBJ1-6	CASSPGNGGSPLHF
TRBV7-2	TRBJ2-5	CASSPGGTGGETQYF
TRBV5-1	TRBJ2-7	CASSDKIPGLAGTSSYEQYF
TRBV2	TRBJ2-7	CASSVAWGALEQYF